This TCR beta chain originates from a study of identical twins (dated by TCRdb to about 2016). About the investigation overall: TCR alpha and beta repertoires from monozygotic twins, unrelated adults of various ages and cord blood were deep-sequenced to test whether fetal clonotypes persist. To rule out contamination, the twin experiments were replicated at different times with different library preparation protocols. Broader findings and caveats from the paper: In beta out-of-frame sequences, excess twin sharing was weaker, because having fewer shared sequences lowered the signal-to-noise ratio. Fewer insertions were carried by abundant cord blood beta clonotypes, a similar but weaker trend appeared in young adult naive repertoires, and no such trend appeared in memory repertoires. Invariant T cells such as MAIT and iNKT could partly confound zero-insertion analyses, although diverse VJ usage argued against such confounding for most clonotypes. In monozygotic twins, out-of-frame TCR alpha sharing was systematically underestimated by recombination models, although the models agreed with sharing between unrelated individuals. Compared with coincidental sharing between unrelated individuals, an excess of low generation-probability sequences was observed among out-of-frame TCR alpha sequences shared between twins. Because the same donors could not be followed over many years, conclusions were based on cross-sectional statistical analysis.

Receptor amplification or capture employed 5' RACE. TCRdb lists the instrument as Illumina HiSeq 2000. Template switching introduced a universal primer binding site; the final cDNA contained a unique molecular identifier, enabling accurate counting of TCR cDNA molecules. Specific primers in the conserved constant-segment region were used to synthesize first-strand cDNA for TCR alpha and beta chains. To control for contamination, every cDNA library carried two barcodes: a SMART-Mk sample barcode plus Illumina barcodes. TruSeq adapter sequences and Illumina sample barcodes were added in two successive PCR steps. The Illumina HiSeq platform was used with custom primers to sequence TCR alpha and beta cDNA libraries. The study's own analysis went as follows. MiGEC processed the raw reads to extract unique molecular identifiers, while MiXCR was used to determine the CDR3 positions. For each individual, recombination models were inferred using an EM algorithm with the repgenHMM and IGoR tools. Shared clonotype analysis was performed with the tcR package in R, normalizing sharing by the product of cloneset sizes. To study raw recombination free of thymic and clonal selection effects, out-of-frame nonproductive sequences were analyzed. Clones were called with MiXCR by TCRdb after fastp trimmed the public reads at Q25, and only in-frame beta chains were retained. Rows matching on CDR3 protein sequence are summarized as one entry with the most common DNA and genes. The V and J calls were determined by TCRdb, not by the authors. Here the sample has around 1.7 million distinct CDR3 sequences; 32% occur a single time. Around 0.3% of the sample lies in the top ten.

Notes on this clonotype: Its antigen target is currently unknown. Nothing much larger sits one base from this clone, and base qualities are not available.

Measured from the cysteine to the phenylalanine, the CDR3 is 13 residues long. The only DNA kept is the CDR3, 39 bases in frame from the first base. The germline V gene (reference sequence) yields DFQATT for CDR1 and SNEGSKA for CDR2. V is cut by 6 bases and J by 3 bases, and the space between the germline ends is 13 bases. Every donor in the study was a healthy Caucasian. The V and J segments used are TRBV20-1 and TRBJ2-3, with a tentative D gene TRBD2 over 6 matching bases. The sequenced sample was cord blood. The clonotype originates from a newborn girl in good health. The nucleotide sequence is TGCAGTGCCTTGGGGGGTATTACAGATACGCAGTATTTT. It translates as CSALGGITDTQYF.